Listed here are 24 T cell receptor beta chains from one sample, sequenced in a study of cytomegalovirus exposure and HLA in healthy donors. The repertoire was sequenced with immunoSEQ multiplex PCR; TCRdb's copy has only in-frame clones and lacks some. This table holds 120,000 or so clones, about 84% found once. Material for sequencing was PBMCs. Receptors were obtained from a man younger than 30 in good health and CMV-seronegative.

V usage is TRBV21-1 and J usage is TRBJ2-1; the DNA was not used to check the table's D call, TRBD2. TRBV21-1 is termed a pseudogene. The CDR3 spans 19 residues. CDR3 loop: CASSKVLLAGAPRRREQFF. CDR3 coding DNA: TGTGCCAGCAGCAAAGTCCTCCTAGCGGGGGCCCCTAGGAGGAGGGAGCAGTTCTTC.

This rearrangement joins TRBV6-4 to TRBJ1-6; a weak D match, TRBD1 (5 bases). The germline CDR1 and CDR2 sequences are MRHNA and SNTAGT. This CDR3 is 14 amino acids long. Trimming cost V 6 bases and J 0 bases, with 6 bases left between them. CDR3 bases: TGTGCCAGCAGACAGGACTCCTATAATTCACCCCTCCACTTT. Its translation: CASRQDSYNSPLHF.

V and J are TRBV2 and TRBJ1-2; 8 bases align to TRBD1. Germline V gene sequence: CDR1 SNHLY, CDR2 FYNNEI. This CDR3 spans 14 amino acids. The V and J ends lost 5 bases and 3 bases, in that order; junction bases with no gene match: 5. The CDR3 DNA reads TGTGCCAGCAGTCTCAAGACAGGGGACTATGGCTACACCTTC. Amino acids: CASSLKTGDYGYTF.

This chain joins TRBV5-1 and TRBJ2-1; no definite D call. The CDR3 consists of 15 residues. V shed 5 bases and J shed 4 bases, with 16 bases lying between them. In germline, CDR1 is SGHRS, CDR2 YFSETQ. The CDR3: CASRTNLAGYNEQFF. As DNA, the CDR3 is TGCGCCAGCAGGACGAACTTAGCTGGTTACAATGAGCAGTTCTTC.

This rearrangement joins TRBV7-6 to TRBJ2-7; 7 positions match TRBD1. V dropped 1 base and J dropped 0; count of bases not matched to a gene: 0. Germline V CDR1 and CDR2: SGHVS, FNYEAQ. There are 14 residues in the CDR3. The DNA of the CDR3 is TGTGCCAGCAGCTTAGACAGGGGCTCCTACGAGCAGTACTTC. Protein product: CASSLDRGSYEQYF. Using reference TRBV7-6 and TRBJ2-7 for the parts outside the CDR3, the full variable domain is GAGVSQSPRYKVTKRGQDVALRCDPISGHVSLYWYRQALGQGPEFLTYFNYEAQQDKSGLPNDRFSAERPEGSISTLTIQRTEQRDSAMYRCASSLDRGSYEQYFGPGTRLTVT.

The chain has TRBV11-2 and TRBJ2-5; maybe TRBD2 (5 bases). The CDR3 extends over 18 amino acids. Looked up from germline, CDR1 is SGHAT and CDR2 is FQNNGV. Trimming cost V 2 bases and J 2 bases, with 21 bases left between them. CDR3 in DNA: TGTGCCAGCAGCTTACCTTATCGGCGGACGGGGAAACAAGAGACCCAGTACTTC. Translating it yields CASSLPYRRTGKQETQYF.

This chain uses TRBV2 with TRBJ2-3; D is undetermined. Germline CDR1 reads SNHLY; CDR2 reads FYNNEI. The CDR3 length is 14 residues. V was clipped by 3 bases and J by 0 bases, with 7 bases between them. For the CDR3, the DNA is TGTGCCAGCAGTGATAGCACTAGCACAGATACGCAGTATTTT. This codes for CASSDSTSTDTQYF.

This clone was seen a few times. V is TRBV19 and J is TRBJ1-4, with a possible D match to TRBD1 (5 bases). CDR1 and CDR2 (germline): LNHDA, SQIVND (reference sequence). This CDR3 is built from 13 residues. V lost 9 bases to trimming and J lost 6 bases, with 14 bases between them. Here the CDR3 reads CASGSGFDEKLFF. The CDR3 DNA follows: TGTGCCAGCGGTTCAGGGTTTGATGAAAAACTGTTTTTT.

The chain links TRBV5-5 to TRBJ1-3; 9 positions match TRBD1. CDR3 length: 16 amino acids. V lost 7 bases, J lost 0 bases, and 8 bases stayed unmatched. The germline V gene has CDR1 SGHKS and CDR2 YYEKEE (reference sequence). This CDR3 reads CASGTGRSISGNTIYF. The CDR3 DNA sequence: TGTGCCAGCGGGACAGGGAGATCGATCTCTGGAAACACCATATATTTT.

The chain uses TRBV5-6 and TRBJ1-2, with 8 bases matching TRBD1. This CDR3 has 14 residues. The trim removed 0 bases at V and 7 bases at J, leaving 5 bases unmatched. Germline V gives CDR1 SGHDT, CDR2 YYEEEE. The CDR3 here is CASSLGQGFGGYTF. DNA for the CDR3: TGTGCCAGCAGCTTGGGACAGGGGTTTGGTGGCTACACCTTC.

The rearrangement links TRBV4-2 to TRBJ2-3; D is uncertain. V dropped 1 base and J dropped 0 bases, with 5 bases sitting between them. The CDR3 loop spans 14 amino acids. Germline V gene lookup returns CDR1 LGHNA and CDR2 YNFKEQ. The CDR3 DNA sequence: TGTGCCAGCAGCCAAGCTCTCAGCACAGATACGCAGTATTTT. Its translation is CASSQALSTDTQYF.

The chain employs TRBV30 and TRBJ2-7, with TRBD2 matching over 8 bases. CDR3 length: 11 residues. CDR1 is GTSNPN, CDR2 SVGIG, per germline (reference sequence). The CDR3 reads CAIGRGYEQYF. As DNA, the CDR3 is TGTGCAATCGGGAGGGGCTACGAGCAGTACTTC. Together with reference TRBV30 and TRBJ2-7, the CDR3 gives the full variable domain: SQTIHQWPATLVQPVGSPLSLECTVEGTSNPNLYWYRQAAGRGLQLLFYSVGIGQISSEVPQNLSASRPQDRQFILSSKKLLLSDSGFYLCAIGRGYEQYFGPGTRLTVT.

For the CDR3, the DNA is TGTGCTAGTGTTGGGAGTGAAGGGGATACGCAGTATTTT. It specifies CASVGSEGDTQYF. The chain joins TRBV12-5 to TRBJ2-3; a weak D match, TRBD2 (5 bases). CDR1 is LGHNT, CDR2 FRNRAP, per germline. The CDR3 has 13 residues. V dropped 7 bases and J dropped 6 bases, with 14 bases sitting between them.

The chain recombines TRBV19 with TRBJ2-5, with 9 bases matching TRBD2. With V trimmed by 4 bases and J by 4 bases, 7 bases remained unmatched. Germline assignment: CDR1 LNHDA and CDR2 SQIVND (reference sequence). CDR3 length: 15 residues. The CDR3 coding sequence is TGTGCCAGTAGTAGTCCCCGAGCGGGGGGAGAGACCCAGTACTTC. It yields the protein CASSSPRAGGETQYF.

The chain links TRBV5-1 to TRBJ2-7; 8 positions agree with TRBD2. The CDR3 sequence is 13 residues long. With 2 bases clipped from V and 6 bases from J, the junction kept 4 bases outside the gene matches. CDR1 and CDR2 (germline): SGHRS, YFSETQ. The CDR3, as DNA: TGCGCCAGCAGCTTAGCGGGAGTTCCCGAGCAGTACTTC. This codes for CASSLAGVPEQYF.

This clone was detected a few times. V gene TRBV11-2 combines with J gene TRBJ2-7; D possibly corresponds to TRBD1 (5 bases). V lost 4 bases, J lost 3 bases, and 10 bases lay in between. The CDR3 has 13 residues. Germline V gives CDR1 SGHAT, CDR2 FQNNGV. The CDR3 nucleotides read TGTGCCAGCAGCTCTCTCCAGGGCTACGAGCAGTACTTC. Amino acids: CASSSLQGYEQYF.

The chain recombines TRBV1 with TRBJ2-1; the table's D call of TRBD2 was not tested on the DNA. TRBV1 is noted as a pseudogene. The CDR3 has 18 residues. DNA of the CDR3: TGCACCAGCAGCCTCCCACTAGCGGGGCTTTATGGGGGGTCTGAGCAGTTCTTC. It is translated as CTSSLPLAGLYGGSEQFF.

V and J are TRBV30 and TRBJ1-2; D perhaps matches TRBD1 (6 bases). CDR3 length: 13 amino acids. Germline CDR1 is GTSNPN and CDR2 is SVGIG (reference sequence). V lost 1 base to trimming and J lost 8 bases, with 14 bases between them. CDR3 in DNA: TGTGCCTGGAGTGAGGGGGTAAGGCGGGGCTACACCTTC. This sequence encodes CAWSEGVRRGYTF.

The rearrangement links TRBV19 to TRBJ2-5, with D possibly TRBD2 on 5 matching bases. The CDR3 sequence is 13 residues long. CDR1 LNHDA and CDR2 SQIVND come from the germline V gene (reference sequence). Trimming cost V 6 bases and J 2 bases, with 10 bases left between them. The CDR3 region is CASSGLVQETQYF. The CDR3 region has the DNA TGTGCCAGTAGCGGACTGGTTCAAGAGACCCAGTACTTC.

This clone was counted once. The gene calls are TRBV11-2 and TRBJ2-3; TRBD2 is a possible D gene (7 bases). There are 15 residues in the CDR3. V gave up 5 bases and J gave up 2 bases, with 14 bases separating them. Germline V gives CDR1 SGHAT, CDR2 FQNNGV. CDR3 bases: TGTGCCAGCAGCCCTCCGCGGGGGCCCACAGATACGCAGTATTTT. It translates to CASSPPRGPTDTQYF.

The V call is TRBV9, the J call TRBJ2-3, with 8 bases fitting TRBD2. The CDR3 runs to 15 residues. Germline CDR1 reads SGDLS; CDR2 reads YYNGEE. Unmatched junction bases numbered 6, after V lost 2 bases and J lost 4 bases. The CDR3 region is CASSVGTSQSDTQYF. CDR3 bases: TGTGCCAGCAGCGTGGGGACTAGTCAATCAGATACGCAGTATTTT.

The chain recombines TRBV28 with TRBJ1-5; 9 positions match TRBD1. Germline values: CDR1 MDHEN, CDR2 SYDVKM. The CDR3 is 17 amino acids. Germline trimming cut 6 bases from V and 4 bases from J; bases unmatched to any gene: 13. The CDR3 loop reads CASRLYTGGDNNQPQHF. The CDR3 nucleotides are TGTGCCAGCAGGCTTTATACAGGGGGCGACAATAATCAGCCCCAGCATTTT.

The chain joins TRBV7-2 to TRBJ1-2; 12 nucleotides align to TRBD1. V was pared by 5 bases and J by 13 bases, with 11 bases of the junction left unmatched. CDR1 and CDR2 (germline): SGHTA, FQGNSA. The CDR3 has 14 residues. The DNA of the CDR3 is TGTGCCAGCAGCGAAGGGGGACAGGGGGCCGTGCGCACCTTC. Encoded protein: CASSEGGQGAVRTF. The full variable domain, with the rest looked up from reference TRBV7-2 and TRBJ1-2, is GAGVSQSPSNKVTEKGKDVELRCDPISGHTALYWYRQSLGQGLEFLIYFQGNSAPDKSGLPSDRFSAERTGGSVSTLTIQRTQQEDSAVYLCASSEGGQGAVRTFGSGTRLTVV.

The chain is built from TRBV19 and TRBJ1-3; D is unresolved. Between the trimmed V and J ends, which lost 9 bases and 0 bases, there was a span of 9 bases. Germline V gene data show CDR1 as LNHDA and CDR2 as SQIVND (reference sequence). The CDR3 runs 13 residues. The CDR3 loop is CASAADSGNTIYF. As DNA, the CDR3 is TGTGCCAGCGCCGCAGACTCTGGAAACACCATATATTTT.